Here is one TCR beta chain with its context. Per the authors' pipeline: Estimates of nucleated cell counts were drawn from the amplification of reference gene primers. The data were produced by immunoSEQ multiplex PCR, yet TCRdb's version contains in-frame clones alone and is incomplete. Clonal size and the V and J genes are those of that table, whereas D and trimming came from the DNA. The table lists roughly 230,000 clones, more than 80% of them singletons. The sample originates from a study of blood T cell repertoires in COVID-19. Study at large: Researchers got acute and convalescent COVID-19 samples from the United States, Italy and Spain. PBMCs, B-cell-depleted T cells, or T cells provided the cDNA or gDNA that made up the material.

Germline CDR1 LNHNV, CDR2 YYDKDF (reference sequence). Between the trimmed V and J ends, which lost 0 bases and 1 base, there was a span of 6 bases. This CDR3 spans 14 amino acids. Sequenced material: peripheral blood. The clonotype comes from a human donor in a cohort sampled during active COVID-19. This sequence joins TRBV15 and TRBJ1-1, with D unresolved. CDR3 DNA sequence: TGTGCCACCAGCAGAGAGTTACAGAACACTGAAGCTTTCTTT. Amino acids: CATSRELQNTEAFF.